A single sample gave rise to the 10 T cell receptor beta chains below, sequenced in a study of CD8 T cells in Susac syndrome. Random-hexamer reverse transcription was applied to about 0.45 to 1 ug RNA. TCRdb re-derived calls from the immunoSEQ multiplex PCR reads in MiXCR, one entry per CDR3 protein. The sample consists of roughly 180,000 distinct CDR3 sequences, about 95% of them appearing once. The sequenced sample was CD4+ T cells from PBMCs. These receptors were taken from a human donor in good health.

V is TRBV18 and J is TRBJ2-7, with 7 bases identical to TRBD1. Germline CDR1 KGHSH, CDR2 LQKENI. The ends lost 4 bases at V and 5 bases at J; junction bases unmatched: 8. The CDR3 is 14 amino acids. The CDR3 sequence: CASSLRQGPHEQYF. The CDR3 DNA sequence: TGTGCCAGCTCACTGCGACAGGGCCCACACGAGCAGTACTTC.

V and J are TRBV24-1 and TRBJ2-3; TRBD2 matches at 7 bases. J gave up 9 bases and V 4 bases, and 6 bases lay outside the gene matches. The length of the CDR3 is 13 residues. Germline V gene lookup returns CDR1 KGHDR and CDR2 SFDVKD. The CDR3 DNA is TGTGCCACCAGTGACCAGACTAGCAGGACGCAGTATTTT. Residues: CATSDQTSRTQYF.

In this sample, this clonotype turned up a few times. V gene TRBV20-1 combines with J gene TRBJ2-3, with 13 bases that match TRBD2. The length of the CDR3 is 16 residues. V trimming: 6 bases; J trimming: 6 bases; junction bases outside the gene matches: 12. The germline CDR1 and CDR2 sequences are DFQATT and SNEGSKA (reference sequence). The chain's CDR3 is CSAGKGLAGVRDTQYF. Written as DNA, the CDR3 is TGCAGTGCCGGTAAAGGACTAGCGGGAGTTAGGGATACGCAGTATTTT.

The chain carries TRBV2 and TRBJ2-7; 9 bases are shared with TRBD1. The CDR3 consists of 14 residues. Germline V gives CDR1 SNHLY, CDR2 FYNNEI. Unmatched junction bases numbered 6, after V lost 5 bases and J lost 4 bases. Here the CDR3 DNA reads TGTGCCAGCAGTCGGGTTGGACAGGGGTACGAGCAGTACTTC. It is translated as CASSRVGQGYEQYF.

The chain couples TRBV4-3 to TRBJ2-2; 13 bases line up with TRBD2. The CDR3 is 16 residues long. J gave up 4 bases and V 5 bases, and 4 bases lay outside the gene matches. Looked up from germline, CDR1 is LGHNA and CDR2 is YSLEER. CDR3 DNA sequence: TGCGCCAGCAGCGTCCGGACTAGCGGGGGCACCGGGGAGCTGTTTTTT. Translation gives CASSVRTSGGTGELFF.

The CDR3 spells CASSFTDWRETQYF. In DNA, the CDR3 is TGTGCCAGCAGCTTTACGGACTGGCGAGAGACCCAGTACTTC. The chain links TRBV7-2 to TRBJ2-5; a possible D gene is TRBD2 (5 bases). Germline V gives CDR1 SGHTA, CDR2 FQGNSA. The V end was cut by 3 bases, the J end by 4 bases, with 12 bases between. There are 14 residues in the CDR3.

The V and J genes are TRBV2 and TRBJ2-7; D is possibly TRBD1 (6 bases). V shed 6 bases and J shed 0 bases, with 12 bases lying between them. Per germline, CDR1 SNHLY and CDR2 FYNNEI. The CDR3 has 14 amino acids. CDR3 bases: TGTGCCAGCAGGCCCGGGACATTCTCCTACGAGCAGTACTTC. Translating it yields CASRPGTFSYEQYF.

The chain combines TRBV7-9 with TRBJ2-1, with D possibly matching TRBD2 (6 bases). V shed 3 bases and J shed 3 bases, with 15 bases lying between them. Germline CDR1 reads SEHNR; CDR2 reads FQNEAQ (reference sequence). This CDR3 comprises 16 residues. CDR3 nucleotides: TGTGCCAGCAGCTTCCCCGAAGCGGGCGACTACAATGAGCAGTTCTTC. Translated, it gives CASSFPEAGDYNEQFF.

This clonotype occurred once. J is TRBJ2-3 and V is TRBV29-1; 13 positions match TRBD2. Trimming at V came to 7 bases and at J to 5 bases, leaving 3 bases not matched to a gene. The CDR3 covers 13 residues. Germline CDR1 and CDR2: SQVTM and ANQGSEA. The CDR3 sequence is CSAGTSGEDTQYF. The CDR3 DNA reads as TGCAGCGCTGGGACTAGCGGGGAAGATACGCAGTATTTT.

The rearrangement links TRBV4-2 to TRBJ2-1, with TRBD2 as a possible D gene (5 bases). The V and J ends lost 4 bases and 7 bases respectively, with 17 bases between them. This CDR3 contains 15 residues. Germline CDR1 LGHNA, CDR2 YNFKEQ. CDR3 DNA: TGTGCCAGCAGCCTGTCCCCGTCACGCGGGAATGAGCAGTTCTTC. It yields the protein CASSLSPSRGNEQFF.